This T cell receptor (beta chain) was sequenced for a study of T cells after yellow fever vaccination. Germline loops: CDR1 KGHSH, CDR2 LQKENI. With V trimmed by 3 bases and J by 5 bases, 3 bases remained unmatched. The CDR3 has 14 amino acids. TCRdb itself ran the 5' RACE reads through MiXCR, one entry per CDR3 protein. The data show some 600,000 distinct CDR3 sequences, 12% seen once. The sequenced sample was PBMCs, obtained on the day of the yellow fever booster vaccination. The gene calls are TRBV18 and TRBJ2-5; TRBD2 matches at 10 bases. The sequence derives from a man aged 30 to 45 who received the YFV17D yellow fever vaccine. The chain's CDR3 is CASSPSGRSETQYF. CDR3 nucleotide sequence: TGTGCCAGCTCACCTAGCGGGAGGTCGGAGACCCAGTACTTC.